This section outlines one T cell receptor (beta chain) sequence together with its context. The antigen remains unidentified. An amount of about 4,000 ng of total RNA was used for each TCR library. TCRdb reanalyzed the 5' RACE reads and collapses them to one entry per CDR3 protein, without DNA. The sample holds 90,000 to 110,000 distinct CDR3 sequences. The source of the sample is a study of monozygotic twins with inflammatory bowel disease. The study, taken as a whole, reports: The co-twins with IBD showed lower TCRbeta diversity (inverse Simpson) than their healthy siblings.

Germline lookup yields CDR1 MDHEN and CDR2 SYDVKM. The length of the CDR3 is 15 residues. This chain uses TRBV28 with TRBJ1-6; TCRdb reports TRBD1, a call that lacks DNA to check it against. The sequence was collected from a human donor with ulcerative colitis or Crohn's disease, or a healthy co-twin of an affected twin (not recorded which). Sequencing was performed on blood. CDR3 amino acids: CASRFDRGENSPLHF.